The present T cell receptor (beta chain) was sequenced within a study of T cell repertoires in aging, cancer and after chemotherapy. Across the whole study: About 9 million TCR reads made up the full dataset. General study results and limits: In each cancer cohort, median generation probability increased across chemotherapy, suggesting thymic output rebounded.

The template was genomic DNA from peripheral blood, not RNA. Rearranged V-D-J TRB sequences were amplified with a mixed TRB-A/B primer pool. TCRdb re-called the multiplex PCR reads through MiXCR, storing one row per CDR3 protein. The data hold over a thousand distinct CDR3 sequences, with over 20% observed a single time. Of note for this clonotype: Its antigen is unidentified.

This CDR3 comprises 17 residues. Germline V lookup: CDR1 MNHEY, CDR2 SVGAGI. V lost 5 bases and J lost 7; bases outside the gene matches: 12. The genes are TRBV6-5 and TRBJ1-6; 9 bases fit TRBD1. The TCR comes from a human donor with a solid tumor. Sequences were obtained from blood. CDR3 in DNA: TGTGCCAGCAGTCCCGTTACGGGACAGGGTAAAAATTCACCCCTCCACTTT. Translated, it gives CASSPVTGQGKNSPLHF.